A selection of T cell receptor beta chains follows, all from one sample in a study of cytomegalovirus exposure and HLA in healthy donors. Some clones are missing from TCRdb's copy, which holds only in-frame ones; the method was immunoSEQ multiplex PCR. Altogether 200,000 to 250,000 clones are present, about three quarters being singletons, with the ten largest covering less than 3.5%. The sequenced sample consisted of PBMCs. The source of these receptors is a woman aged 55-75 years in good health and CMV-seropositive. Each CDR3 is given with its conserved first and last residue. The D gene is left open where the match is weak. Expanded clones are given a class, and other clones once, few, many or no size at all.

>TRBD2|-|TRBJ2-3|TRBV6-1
TGTGCCAGCATAGAACAGCGGGGGGGCGGTACGCAGTATTTT
CASIEQRGGGTQYF
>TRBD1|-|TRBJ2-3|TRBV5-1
TGCGCCAGCAGCTACCCGGGACAGGGGACAAATACGCAGTATTTT
CASSYPGQGTNTQYF
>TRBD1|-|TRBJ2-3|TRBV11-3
TGTGCCAGCAGCTTACGGACAGGGGCCACAGATACGCAGTATTTT
CASSLRTGATDTQYF
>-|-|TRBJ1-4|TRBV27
TGTGCCAGCAGTTTGCGGCGCGGCTATGAAAAACTGTTTTTT
CASSLRRGYEKLFF
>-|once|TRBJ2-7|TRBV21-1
TGTGCCAGCACACAGGGTCGCTACGAGCAGTACTTC
CASTQGRYEQYF
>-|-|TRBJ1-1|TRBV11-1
TGTGCCAGCAGCTTGGGGCAGGTGTCTGAAGCTTTCTTT
CASSLGQVSEAFF
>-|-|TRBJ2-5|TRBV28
TGTGCCAGCAGTTTACTGGGGCAGGGGCAAGAGACCCAGTACTTC
CASSLLGQGQETQYF
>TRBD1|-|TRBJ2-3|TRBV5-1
TGCGCCAGCAGCTTGGACAGGGGGCGGGATACGCAGTATTTT
CASSLDRGRDTQYF
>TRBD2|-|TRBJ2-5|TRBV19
TGTGCCAGTAGTAGTAGCGGGACTCAAGAGACCCAGTACTTC
CASSSSGTQETQYF
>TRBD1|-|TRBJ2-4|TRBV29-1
TGCAGCGTTGCAGGGGCCAAGCAGGGGGCGCATGGAAACATTCAGTACTTC
CSVAGAKQGAHGNIQYF
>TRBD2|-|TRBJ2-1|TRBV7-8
TGTGCCAGCAGCTTAGCCACGGGACTAGCGGGGGGGGGTGAGCAGTTCTTC
CASSLATGLAGGGEQFF
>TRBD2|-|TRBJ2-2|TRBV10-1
TGCGCCAGCAGTGCGGGACTACTGTACGGGGAGCTGTTTTTT
CASSAGLLYGELFF
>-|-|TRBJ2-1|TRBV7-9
TGTGCCAGCAGCGTAACTCTCTTACCTGAGCAGTTCTTC
CASSVTLLPEQFF
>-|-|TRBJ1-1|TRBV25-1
TGTGCCAGCAGCATCCCAGGGTATACAGGCACTGAAGCTTTCTTT
CASSIPGYTGTEAFF
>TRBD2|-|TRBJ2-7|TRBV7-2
TGTGCCAGCAGTCGATGGACTAGCTCCTTGGAGCAGTACTTC
CASSRWTSSLEQYF
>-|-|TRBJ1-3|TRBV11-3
TGTGCCAGCATGGAAACCGGGAGAGGAACTGGAAACACCATATATTTT
CASMETGRGTGNTIYF
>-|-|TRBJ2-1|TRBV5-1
TGCGCCAGCAGCTTGGACGGGAGTTCCTACAATGAGCAGTTCTTC
CASSLDGSSYNEQFF
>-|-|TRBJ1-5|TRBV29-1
TGCAGCGCCGGGTGGCCCAATCAGCCCCAGCATTTT
CSAGWPNQPQHF
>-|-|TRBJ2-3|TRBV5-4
TGTGCCAGCAGCCGCGGCCAAGGGGGACGACCAGATACGCAGTATTTT
CASSRGQGGRPDTQYF
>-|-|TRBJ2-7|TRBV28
TGTGCCAGCAGTTTATCGGCAGGGAGGCACGAGCAGTACTTC
CASSLSAGRHEQYF
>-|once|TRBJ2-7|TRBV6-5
TGTGCCAGCAGTTACTCACTTCAGGGGTCAAACTACGAGCAGTACTTC
CASSYSLQGSNYEQYF
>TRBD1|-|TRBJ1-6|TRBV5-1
TGCGCCAGCAGCATAGCCCGGGACAGGAATTCACCCCTCCACTTT
CASSIARDRNSPLHF
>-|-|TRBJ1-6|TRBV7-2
TGTGTCAGCAGCTTAGCGGAGAATTCACCCCTCCACTTT
CVSSLAENSPLHF
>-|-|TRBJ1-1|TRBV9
TGTGCCAGCAGCGTAAGAGAGGGTCCTGAAGCTTTCTTT
CASSVREGPEAFF